The 19 T cell receptor beta chains listed next were all sequenced from one sample in a study of blood T cell repertoires in COVID-19. Measured with immunoSEQ multiplex PCR; TCRdb has only the in-frame clones, and not every one. The table lists around 190,000 clones, roughly 83% of them singletons. Sample: peripheral blood. Every receptor here comes from a woman aged 35 to 49 with COVID-19, enrolled during active disease.

The chain couples TRBV5-1 to TRBJ2-1, with a possible D match to TRBD1 (7 bases). V was shortened by 3 bases and J by 0 bases, with 13 bases between the two germline ends. CDR3 length: 16 amino acids. CDR1 SGHRS and CDR2 YFSETQ come from the germline V gene. In nucleotides, the CDR3 is TGCGCCAGCAGCTCGGAGGGGGCGAGCTCCTACAATGAGCAGTTCTTC. It is translated as CASSSEGASSYNEQFF.

The V call is TRBV7-8, the J call TRBJ1-2; D not resolved. The CDR3 has 13 amino acids. V lost 3 bases and J 1 base, leaving 6 bases between the germline ends. In germline, CDR1 is SGHVS, CDR2 FQNEAQ. CDR3 region: CASSFGFNYGYTF. CDR3 sequence (DNA): TGTGCCAGCAGCTTCGGTTTTAACTATGGCTACACCTTC.

This clone was observed once. V usage is TRBV19 and J usage is TRBJ2-7, with TRBD1 matching over 7 bases. Germline V CDR1 and CDR2: LNHDA, SQIVND (reference sequence). V shed 1 base and J 2 bases; nucleotides not matched to a gene: 8. This CDR3 spans 16 amino acids. The DNA of the CDR3 is TGTGCCAGTAGTATAGGAACCGGGACAGTGCCCTACGAGCAGTACTTC. This translates into CASSIGTGTVPYEQYF.

The chain combines TRBV20-1 with TRBJ2-7; 10 positions match TRBD2. CDR3 size: 15 residues. V shed 3 bases, J shed 2 bases, and the junction held 7 bases outside the gene matches. CDR1 DFQATT and CDR2 SNEGSKA come from the germline V gene (reference sequence). CDR3 nucleotide sequence: TGCAGTGCTAGTCGGGCAGCGGGAGGGACCTACGAGCAGTACTTC. This encodes CSASRAAGGTYEQYF.

V usage is TRBV10-3 and J usage is TRBJ2-2, with a weak D call TRBD2 (5 bases). The V gene lost 6 bases and the J gene lost 8 bases, with 19 bases spanning the gap. Looked up from germline, CDR1 is ENHRY and CDR2 is SYGVKD. The length of the CDR3 is 15 residues. The CDR3 is CAISPGIKLGGELFF. The CDR3 DNA reads TGTGCCATCAGCCCCGGGATCAAACTGGGAGGGGAGCTGTTTTTT.

The chain carries TRBV12-3 or TRBV12-4 and TRBJ1-4; no definite D call. Between the trimmed V and J ends, which lost 3 bases and 7 bases, there was a span of 9 bases. The CDR3 consists of 13 residues. The CDR3 DNA reads as TGTGCCAGCAGTTTTGTGGGGAGTGAAAAACTGTTTTTT. It codes for CASSFVGSEKLFF.

This clone was detected only once. The V gene is TRBV6-1, the J gene TRBJ2-3; 8 bases agree with TRBD2. V was clipped by 3 bases and J by 2 bases; unmatched bases: 4. CDR3 length: 15 amino acids. The germline CDR1 and CDR2 sequences are MNHNS and SASEGT. DNA for the CDR3: TGTGCCAGCAGTGAGGTAGCGGGGTCCACAGATACGCAGTATTTT. Its translation is CASSEVAGSTDTQYF.

Only one count was recorded for this clone. This chain links TRBV4-1 with TRBJ1-5; TRBD1 agrees at 8 bases. V shed 6 bases and J 6 bases; nucleotides not matched to a gene: 13. The CDR3 has 16 residues. Germline V gives CDR1 MGHRA, CDR2 YSYEKL. The CDR3 sequence is CASRVSPGGVGQPQHF. CDR3 nucleotide sequence: TGCGCCAGCAGAGTATCTCCAGGGGGCGTTGGTCAGCCCCAGCATTTT.

The chain links TRBV6-5 to TRBJ2-1, with a tentative D call TRBD2 (5 bases). The CDR3 runs 16 residues. Germline assignment: CDR1 MNHEY and CDR2 SVGAGI. V was shortened by 0 bases and J by 0 bases, with 9 bases between the two germline ends. The CDR3 nucleotides are TGTGCCAGCAGTTACTCAGGACTGAGCTCCTACAATGAGCAGTTCTTC. The encoded protein is CASSYSGLSSYNEQFF.

V usage is TRBV4-1 and J usage is TRBJ1-2; a possible D gene is TRBD1 (5 bases). Deletions cut 3 bases from V and 7 bases from J, with 12 bases between. This CDR3 is 13 amino acids long. CDR1 is MGHRA and CDR2 is YSYEKL in the germline V gene. CDR3 nucleotide sequence: TGCGCCAGCAGCCACCGGCAGGGCGGTGGCTACACCTTC. Protein sequence: CASSHRQGGGYTF.

The CDR3 bases are TGTGCCAGCAGTGTGTGGGGAGGTATCACCTACGAGCAGTACTTC. Its translation is CASSVWGGITYEQYF. The gene calls are TRBV25-1 and TRBJ2-7; D is perhaps TRBD2 (6 bases). The V and J ends lost 4 bases and 2 bases respectively, with 15 bases between them. From germline, CDR1 is MGHDK and CDR2 SYGVNS. The CDR3 extends over 15 amino acids.

The chain recombines TRBV5-4 with TRBJ1-2; D is ambiguous. Looked up from germline, CDR1 is SGHNT and CDR2 is YYREEE (reference sequence). The V gene lost 4 bases and the J gene lost 2 bases, with 15 bases spanning the gap. The CDR3 totals 15 residues. Here the CDR3 DNA reads TGTGCCAGCAGCCCCCGGGGTCTGGGGAACTATGGCTACACCTTC. It is translated as CASSPRGLGNYGYTF.

As concerns this clone: Other nucleotide sequences in the sample specify the same CDR3. V usage is TRBV7-2 and J usage is TRBJ2-3; tentatively, D is TRBD2 (6 bases). Germline assignment: CDR1 SGHTA and CDR2 FQGNSA. The V end was cut by 3 bases, the J end by 3 bases, with 10 bases between. CDR3 size: 14 residues. The CDR3 region has the DNA TGTGCCAGCAGCTTCAGCGGGCGGACAGATACGCAGTATTTT. Translated: CASSFSGRTDTQYF.

This clone was found a few times. This sequence joins TRBV27 and TRBJ2-7, with 7 bases fitting TRBD1. The CDR3 has 13 residues. V lost 5 bases and J lost 2; bases outside the gene matches: 3. Germline V lookup: CDR1 MNHEY, CDR2 SMNVEV (reference sequence). CDR3 protein: CASSHRGTYEQYF. DNA of the CDR3: TGTGCCAGCAGTCACAGGGGAACCTACGAGCAGTACTTC.

V and J are TRBV5-1 and TRBJ2-3, with a possible D match to TRBD1 (6 bases). The CDR3 extends over 15 amino acids. The germline CDR1 and CDR2 sequences are SGHRS and YFSETQ. The V gene lost 2 bases and the J gene lost 0 bases, with 10 bases spanning the gap. The CDR3 nucleotides are TGCGCCAGCAGCTTTGGTGGACAGAGCACAGATACGCAGTATTTT. Protein product: CASSFGGQSTDTQYF.

The rearrangement joins TRBV24-1 to TRBJ2-3, with D possibly being TRBD1 (6 bases). CDR1 is KGHDR, CDR2 SFDVKD, per germline. Trimming removed 2 bases from V and 6 bases from J, with 11 bases in between. The CDR3 is made up of 14 amino acids. The CDR3 is CATSDSTGPDTQYF. CDR3 coding DNA: TGTGCCACCAGTGATTCTACAGGGCCCGATACGCAGTATTTT.

The chain links TRBV7-2 to TRBJ1-4, with 8 bases aligning to TRBD1. Germline values: CDR1 SGHTA, CDR2 FQGNSA. The V and J ends lost 3 bases and 8 bases, in that order; junction bases with no gene match: 5. CDR3 length: 14 amino acids. For the CDR3, the DNA is TGTGCCAGCAGCTTTCAGGGGGCGGAAGAAAAACTGTTTTTT. Translation gives CASSFQGAEEKLFF.

The rearrangement uses TRBV6-5 and TRBJ1-2; TRBD1 aligns across 7 bases. V lost 4 bases, J lost 2 bases, and 1 base stayed unmatched. CDR1 and CDR2 (germline): MNHEY, SVGAGI. CDR3 length: 13 residues. The CDR3 protein is CASSLDRNYGYTF. The CDR3 coding sequence is TGTGCCAGCAGTTTGGACAGGAACTATGGCTACACCTTC.

The J gene is TRBJ2-3, the V gene TRBV5-1, with TRBD2 matching 10 bases. There are 15 residues in the CDR3. The J segment lost 2 bases and the V segment lost 4 bases, leaving 4 bases of the junction unmatched. Germline CDR1 and CDR2: SGHRS and YFSETQ. The CDR3 nucleotides are TGCGCCAGCAGCGCTAGCGGGGGCGTCACAGATACGCAGTATTTT. Protein sequence: CASSASGGVTDTQYF.